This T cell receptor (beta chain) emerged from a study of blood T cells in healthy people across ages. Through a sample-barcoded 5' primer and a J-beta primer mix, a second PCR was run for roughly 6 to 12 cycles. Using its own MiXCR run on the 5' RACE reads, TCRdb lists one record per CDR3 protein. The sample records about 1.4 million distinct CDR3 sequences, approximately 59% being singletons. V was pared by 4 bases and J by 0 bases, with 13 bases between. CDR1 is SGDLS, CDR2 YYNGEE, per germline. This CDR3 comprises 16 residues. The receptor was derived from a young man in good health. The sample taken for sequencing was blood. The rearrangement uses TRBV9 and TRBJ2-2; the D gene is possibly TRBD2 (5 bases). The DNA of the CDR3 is TGTGCCAGCAGCCCCCGTGGGAGCGCGAACACCGGGGAGCTGTTTTTT. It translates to CASSPRGSANTGELFF.